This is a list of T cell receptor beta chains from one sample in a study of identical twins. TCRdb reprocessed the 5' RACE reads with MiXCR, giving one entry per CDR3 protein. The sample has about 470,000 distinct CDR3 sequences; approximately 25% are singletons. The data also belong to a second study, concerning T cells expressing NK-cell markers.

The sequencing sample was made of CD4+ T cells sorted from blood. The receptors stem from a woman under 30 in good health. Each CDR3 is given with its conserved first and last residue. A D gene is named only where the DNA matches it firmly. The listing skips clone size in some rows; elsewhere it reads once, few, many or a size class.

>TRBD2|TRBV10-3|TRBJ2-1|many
TGTGCCATCAGACGCCCCCTAGCGGGGGGTAATGAGCAGTTCTTC
CAIRRPLAGGNEQFF
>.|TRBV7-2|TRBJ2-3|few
TGTGCCAGCAGCCTATCAGGGGTAAAACGCACAGATACGCAGTATTTT
CASSLSGVKRTDTQYF
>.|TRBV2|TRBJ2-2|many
TGTGCCAGCAACTACGTATCGAACAGCGGGGAGCTGTTTTTT
CASNYVSNSGELFF
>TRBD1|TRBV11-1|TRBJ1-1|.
TGTGCCAGCAGCTTTCCAGAGGGTATCGACAGGGGAAGGAATGAAGCTTTCTTT
CASSFPEGIDRGRNEAFF
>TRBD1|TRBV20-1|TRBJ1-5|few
TGCAGTGCTGCAGGGGGCGCGGGCAATCAGCCCCAGCATTTT
CSAAGGAGNQPQHF
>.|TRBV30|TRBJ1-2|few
TGTGCCTGGAGTGTACCGGTAGGACCAAACTATGGCTACACCTTC
CAWSVPVGPNYGYTF
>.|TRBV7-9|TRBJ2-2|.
TGTGCCAGCAGCTTAAAGACCGGGGAGCTGTTTTTT
CASSLKTGELFF
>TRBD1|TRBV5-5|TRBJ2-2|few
TGTGCCAGCAGCCAGGGACAGGGGGCTGGCGGCGGGGAGCTGTTTTTT
CASSQGQGAGGGELFF
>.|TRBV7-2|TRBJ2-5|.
TGTGCCAGCAGCACCCGAGGGGGGGCCGGGACCCAGTACTTC
CASSTRGGAGTQYF
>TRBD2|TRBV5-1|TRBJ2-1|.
TGCGCCAGCAGTTACGGGACTAGCGGGTCCACCTACAATGAGCAGTTCTTC
CASSYGTSGSTYNEQFF
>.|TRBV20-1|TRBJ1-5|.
TGCAGTGCCCAAAGCCGCGGGGGAGGACAGCCCCAGCATTTT
CSAQSRGGGQPQHF
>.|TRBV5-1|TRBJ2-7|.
TGCGCCAGCAGCTTGGGGCACTACGAGCAGTACTTC
CASSLGHYEQYF
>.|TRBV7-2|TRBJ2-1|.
TGTGCCAGCACCCGGGCAGGGGGGGGCAATGAGCAGTTCTTC
CASTRAGGGNEQFF
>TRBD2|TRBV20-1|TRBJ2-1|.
TGCAGTGCTCAGTCCGGGACTAGAGCTCTTGAGCAGTTCTTC
CSAQSGTRALEQFF
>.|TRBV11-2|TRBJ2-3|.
TGTGCCAGCAAATTCAGGGGGGTCACAGATACGCAGTATTTT
CASKFRGVTDTQYF
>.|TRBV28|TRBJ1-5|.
TGTGCGGCCGCCGCCAACGCCAGGCAGCCCCAGCATTTT
CAAAANARQPQHF
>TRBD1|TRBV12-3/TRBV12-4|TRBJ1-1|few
TGTGCCAGCAGTTTCCAGGGGGCGAAGGGTGAAGCTTTCTTT
CASSFQGAKGEAFF
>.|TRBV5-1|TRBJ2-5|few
TGCGCCAGCAGCCGGACCGCATCCGAGACCCAGTACTTC
CASSRTASETQYF
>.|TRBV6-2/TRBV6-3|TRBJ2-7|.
TGTGCCAGCAGTCCTATCGGACGGAGCGTGGGAGGCGAGCAGTACTTC
CASSPIGRSVGGEQYF
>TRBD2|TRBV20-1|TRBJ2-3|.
TGCAGTGCTCTAGGGACTAGCGGGACAGATACGCAGTATTTT
CSALGTSGTDTQYF
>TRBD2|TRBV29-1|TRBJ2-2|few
TGCAGCGTTGAATTGAGGTCGGGAGGGCCCACCGGGGAGCTGTTTTTT
CSVELRSGGPTGELFF
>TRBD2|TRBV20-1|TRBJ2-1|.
TGCAGTGCCTCTTCGGGACTAGCCTATGAGCAGTTCTTC
CSASSGLAYEQFF
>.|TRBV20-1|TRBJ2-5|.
TGCAGTGCTAGCAGTTACGAGACCCAGTACTTC
CSASSYETQYF
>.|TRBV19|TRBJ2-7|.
TGTGCCAGTAGTACCGGGACCCTCTACGAGCAGTACTTC
CASSTGTLYEQYF
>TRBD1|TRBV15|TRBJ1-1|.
TGTGCCACCAGCAGGTCCCTCCAGGGGGTTCGGGCTGAAGCTTTCTTT
CATSRSLQGVRAEAFF
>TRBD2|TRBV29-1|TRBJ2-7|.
TGCAGCGTAGGAGCGGGGTACGAGCAGTACTTC
CSVGAGYEQYF
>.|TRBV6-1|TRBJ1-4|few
TGTGCCAGCGGCGACGCAACTAATGAAAAACTGTTTTTT
CASGDATNEKLFF
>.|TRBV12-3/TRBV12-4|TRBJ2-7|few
TGTGCCAGCAGGGGAGCGGGCTTCAGCTACGAGCAGTACTTC
CASRGAGFSYEQYF
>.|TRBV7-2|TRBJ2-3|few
TGTGCCAGCAGCTTGAGGGGGGTGAGAGATACGCAGTATTTT
CASSLRGVRDTQYF
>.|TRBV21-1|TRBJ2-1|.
TGTGCCAGCAGCAAAGCGGGAGGGGGGTTTGGGCAGTTCTTC
CASSKAGGGFGQFF
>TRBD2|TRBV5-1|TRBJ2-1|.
TGCGCCAGCAGCGGCGGGAGGGCCTACTACAATGAGCAGTTCTTC
CASSGGRAYYNEQFF
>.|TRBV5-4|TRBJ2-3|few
TGTGCCAGCAGCCACGGAGGAGGGACCGCGGGAGATACGCAGTATTTT
CASSHGGGTAGDTQYF
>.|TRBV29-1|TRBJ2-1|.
TGCAGCGTTGCACAGGAGAATGAGCAGTTCTTC
CSVAQENEQFF
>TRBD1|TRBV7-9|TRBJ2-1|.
TGTGCCAGCAGCTTAACGCAGGGGGCGAATGAGCAGTTCTTC
CASSLTQGANEQFF
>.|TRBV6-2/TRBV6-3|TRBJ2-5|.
TGTGCCAGCAGTTACCCAAGGGTACAAGAGACCCAGTACTTC
CASSYPRVQETQYF
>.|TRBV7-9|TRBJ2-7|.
TGTGCCAGCAGCTATGGACGGTTCTCCTACGAGCGGTACTTC
CASSYGRFSYERYF
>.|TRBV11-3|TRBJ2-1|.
TGTGCCAGCAGCCAAAAATTCTCCTACAATGAGCAGTTCTTC
CASSQKFSYNEQFF
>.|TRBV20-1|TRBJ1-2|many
TGCAGTGCTAGTGAGGACAGCTACTATGGCTACACCTTC
CSASEDSYYGYTF
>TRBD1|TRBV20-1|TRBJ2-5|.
TGCAGTGTAAGCAGGGGGAAAGAGACCCAGTACTTC
CSVSRGKETQYF
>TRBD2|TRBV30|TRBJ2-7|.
TGTGCCTGGAGTGAGGCTAGCGGTTTCTCCTACGAGCAGTACTTC
CAWSEASGFSYEQYF
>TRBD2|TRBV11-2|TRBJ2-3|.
TGTGCCAGCAGCCCGACTAGCGGGAGTGATACGCAGTATTTT
CASSPTSGSDTQYF
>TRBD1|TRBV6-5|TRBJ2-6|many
TGTGCCAGCAGTTCTCAGGGGGCTGGGGCCAACGTCCTGACTTTC
CASSSQGAGANVLTF
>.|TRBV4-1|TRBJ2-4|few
TGCGCCAGCAGTTTCGACAGCCTAGCCAAAAACATTCAGTACTTC
CASSFDSLAKNIQYF
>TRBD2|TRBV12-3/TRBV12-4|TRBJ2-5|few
TGTGCCAGCAGTTTAAGCGGGAGTGGAGAGACCCAGTACTTC
CASSLSGSGETQYF
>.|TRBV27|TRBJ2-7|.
TGTGCCAGCAGTTTAGTGAGGGGCGGATTGGAGCAGTACTTC
CASSLVRGGLEQYF